Sequencing of this TCR beta chain was carried out in a study of blood T cell repertoires in COVID-19 (dated by TCRdb to about 2020). Broadly, across the study: Samples from collaborators originated in the United States, Italy and Spain and spanned both the acute and convalescent phases of COVID-19. The material from the prospective study consisted of cDNA or gDNA derived from T cells, B-cell-depleted T cells, or PBMCs. The dataset comprised deeply sampled blood TCRbeta repertoires from subjects exposed to, actively infected with, or recovered from COVID-19. The repertoires were made available in a free public database intended to serve as a resource for research on the immune response to SARS-CoV-2. The samples were drawn from the first 160 participants of the ongoing ImmuneRACE study and from 1,254 subjects provided by 6 global collaborators. A de-identified subject ID, COVID-19 status, age in years and sex were almost always included in the sample metadata. HLA class I and class II types, where available, came from metadata supplied by the sample provider rather than from assay-based typing.

The paper's findings and limits, for the study overall: Clinical and demographic metadata were provided uncurated, with the amount varying by source and participant.

Spanning cysteine to phenylalanine, the CDR3 consists of 15 amino acids. The kept DNA is CDR3 alone, 45 bases in frame from the first base. Between the V and J ends, shortened by 3 bases and 6 bases respectively, the junction contains 14 bases. In the germline V gene (reference sequence), CDR1 corresponds to MNHEY and CDR2 to SMNVEV. Samples from volunteer blood donors who had recovered from COVID-19 were contributed by a second Seattle source. The collaborating institutions used their own protocols to collect whole blood in K2EDTA tubes. For TCRbeta analysis, collaborators shipped samples as frozen whole blood, isolated PBMCs, or DNA extracted from either of those sample types. This clone has only one observation. Its cognate antigen has yet to be identified. Base qualities were left out, and no much larger clone turns up one base away. TCRbeta CDR3 regions were amplified from genomic DNA by means of the immunoSEQ Assay, a bias-controlled multiplex PCR. The paper's data handling went like this. The number of nucleated cells in each sample was estimated from the amplification of reference gene primers within the assay. To quantify the absolute abundance of each unique TCRbeta CDR3 rearrangement, sequence reads were collapsed and filtered. Productive Simpson clonality was computed per sample as the square root of Simpson's diversity index over productive rearrangements. TCRdb stores this immuneACCESS table with in-frame sequences only. Part of the clones is absent; in the studies checked, under half of the shortfall reflects unresolved V genes, and no reason is known for the rest. V, J and clone size are taken as reported in that table, and D and trimming were inferred from the DNA itself. The sample records about 180,000 clones, about nine tenths of which are singletons. The ten biggest clones cover less than 2% of the sample.

The source of this sequence is a man younger than 35 who had recovered from COVID-19. The rearrangement combines TRBV27 with TRBJ2-2; the D gene is perhaps TRBD1, from 5 matching bases. What was sequenced was peripheral blood. The CDR3 loop reads CASSFSVVGAGELFF. The nucleotides are TGTGCCAGCAGTTTCTCGGTAGTAGGGGCCGGGGAGCTGTTTTTT.